These 24 T cell receptor beta chains originate from one sample sequenced in a study of shared clonotypes between healthy human individuals. Only in-frame clones appear in the TCRdb table, and some are missing; sequencing was by immunoSEQ multiplex PCR. Of about 2 million clones in the sample, roughly 94% are singletons; the top ten hold approximately 0.13%. Sequencing was done on a sample of naive CD4+ T cells sorted from blood. Subset here: CD45RA+ positively selected. The receptors come from a man younger than 35 in good health.

Remarks on this clone: It may be a read error: a sequence one base away is much more abundant. The chain recombines TRBV2 with TRBJ2-7, with D perhaps TRBD2 (5 bases). The length of the CDR3 is 13 residues. Trimming pared 3 bases from V and 5 bases from J, leaving 11 bases between. The germline CDR1 and CDR2 sequences are SNHLY and FYNNEI. The CDR3: CASSEREHNEQYF. CDR3 sequence (DNA): TGTGCCAGCAGTGAGAGGGAACATAACGAGCAGTACTTC.

V gene TRBV6-6 combines with J gene TRBJ1-3, with 8 positions matching TRBD1. This CDR3 spans 14 amino acids. Germline V lookup: CDR1 MNHNY, CDR2 SVGAGI (reference sequence). J was trimmed by 4 bases and V by 5 bases; bases with no gene match: 4. The CDR3 nucleotides are TGTGCCAGCAGTCTTCAGGGGGCGGGAAACACCATATATTTT. It encodes CASSLQGAGNTIYF.

The chain is built from TRBV25-1 and TRBJ2-5; no definite D call. This CDR3 has 13 amino acids. Trimming cost V 4 bases and J 7 bases, with 13 bases left between them. Germline CDR1 is MGHDK and CDR2 is SYGVNS. The CDR3 protein is CASSGTVLGTQYF. The CDR3 DNA sequence: TGTGCCAGCAGTGGCACAGTTTTAGGGACCCAGTACTTC.

The gene calls are TRBV28 and TRBJ2-5, with D possibly TRBD2 on 6 matching bases. V was cut by 2 bases and J by 3 bases, with 16 bases left in between. CDR1 is MDHEN and CDR2 is SYDVKM in the germline V gene. This CDR3 has 16 amino acids. CDR3 in DNA: TGTGCCAGCAGTTTAGCGGGACGGAGCCCGAAAGAGACCCAGTACTTC. This encodes CASSLAGRSPKETQYF.

The rearrangement links TRBV5-4 to TRBJ2-7; TRBD1 matches 10 bases. The V and J ends lost 0 bases and 3 bases, in that order; junction bases with no gene match: 15. The CDR3 sequence is 19 residues long. Germline lookup yields CDR1 SGHNT and CDR2 YYREEE (reference sequence). The CDR3 loop reads CASSLVGDRGPGGYYEQYF. The CDR3 DNA reads as TGTGCCAGCAGCTTGGTTGGCGACAGGGGGCCGGGGGGCTACTACGAGCAGTACTTC.

The chain is built from TRBV28 and TRBJ1-1; D is unclear. V was cut by 2 bases and J by 5 bases, with 12 bases left in between. The CDR3 is 14 amino acids. Looked up from germline, CDR1 is MDHEN and CDR2 is SYDVKM. CDR3 nucleotide sequence: TGTGCCAGCAGTTTAGGGTCGAGGGAGACTGAAGCTTTCTTT. It specifies CASSLGSRETEAFF.

J is TRBJ1-2 and V is TRBV5-4; possibly TRBD1 for D (6 bases). Trimming pared 4 bases from V and 6 bases from J, leaving 22 bases between. Germline loops: CDR1 SGHNT, CDR2 YYREEE (reference sequence). The CDR3 has 16 amino acids. As DNA, the CDR3 is TGTGCCAGCAGCCCTGTCCCCACCCCAGGGGTTGATGGCTACACCTTC. Protein: CASSPVPTPGVDGYTF.

This chain links TRBV10-2 with TRBJ2-4, with D perhaps matching TRBD1 (5 bases). CDR3 size: 12 residues. Germline lookup yields CDR1 WSHSY and CDR2 SAAADI. Trimming took off 5 bases at V and 6 bases at J, with 8 bases between the two ends. The CDR3 here is CASSKQANIQYF. In DNA form, the CDR3 reads TGCGCCAGCAGTAAACAGGCAAACATTCAGTACTTC.

V usage is TRBV5-8 and J usage is TRBJ2-5; 9 bases match TRBD2. The CDR3 totals 16 residues. CDR1 is SGHTS, CDR2 YDEGEE, per germline. The junction had 4 bases not matched to a gene; V was cut back by 0 bases and J by 1 base. This CDR3 reads CASSLGLAGPQETQYF. CDR3 sequence (DNA): TGTGCCAGCAGCTTGGGGCTAGCGGGGCCCCAAGAGACCCAGTACTTC. Together with reference TRBV5-8 and TRBJ2-5, the CDR3 gives the full variable domain: EAGVTQSPTHLIKTRGQQATLRCSPISGHTSVYWYQQALGLGLQFLLWYDEGEERNRGNFPPRFSGRQFPNYSSELNVNALELEDSALYLCASSLGLAGPQETQYFGPGTRLLVL.

This chain joins TRBV5-6 and TRBJ2-5, with TRBD2 identical over 7 bases. V dropped 4 bases and J dropped 2; count of bases not matched to a gene: 11. The CDR3 is 16 amino acids. Per germline, CDR1 SGHDT and CDR2 YYEEEE. Written as DNA, the CDR3 is TGTGCCAGCAGCCCGGAGCGGGGCAGGAAACAAGAGACCCAGTACTTC. This translates into CASSPERGRKQETQYF.

This clone occurred a few times. This rearrangement joins TRBV19 to TRBJ1-6; D may be TRBD1 (6 bases). Germline CDR1 LNHDA, CDR2 SQIVND (reference sequence). The CDR3 totals 13 residues. V was pared by 11 bases and J by 7 bases, with 15 bases between. The CDR3 region is CAGGGPGNSPLHF. Written as DNA, the CDR3 is TGTGCCGGAGGGGGACCTGGGAATTCACCCCTCCACTTT.

The rearrangement uses TRBV19 and TRBJ1-5; D gene ambiguous. V shed 1 base and J shed 5 bases, with 12 bases lying between them. The CDR3 is made up of 15 amino acids. From germline, CDR1 is LNHDA and CDR2 SQIVND (reference sequence). The CDR3 region has the DNA TGTGCCAGTAGTATAGCTACCTCGGCCCATCAGCCCCAGCATTTT. It codes for CASSIATSAHQPQHF.

Only one count was recorded for this clone. The rearrangement links TRBV5-1 to TRBJ1-6; 9 positions match TRBD1. From germline, CDR1 is SGHRS and CDR2 YFSETQ. The V and J ends lost 3 bases and 7 bases, in that order; junction bases with no gene match: 17. CDR3 length: 19 amino acids. In nucleotides, the CDR3 is TGCGCCAGCAGCTCTCGCTCTAAAAATGCCGGGACAGGGAATTCACCCCTCCACTTT. Protein product: CASSSRSKNAGTGNSPLHF.

This chain connects TRBV2 to TRBJ1-6; no definite D call. Germline CDR1 reads SNHLY; CDR2 reads FYNNEI. V was cut by 3 bases and J by 4 bases, with 16 bases left in between. CDR3 length: 17 residues. The CDR3 here is CASSEAAAFSYNSPLHF. The DNA for the CDR3 is TGTGCCAGCAGTGAGGCAGCGGCCTTCTCATATAATTCACCCCTCCACTTT.

This clone was detected only once. The rearrangement links TRBV5-4 to TRBJ1-2, with TRBD1 as a possible D gene (5 bases). The CDR3 spans 15 residues. V lost 4 bases, J lost 2 bases, and 15 bases lay in between. Germline V lookup: CDR1 SGHNT, CDR2 YYREEE (reference sequence). In nucleotides, the CDR3 is TGTGCCAGCAGCATTGGATGGGGGACCAACTATGGCTACACCTTC. The encoded protein is CASSIGWGTNYGYTF.

A word on this clone: At the DNA level, this CDR3 is encoded by other sequences in the same sample as well. The chain joins TRBV5-1 to TRBJ1-6; 8 bases align to TRBD1. Germline V gene sequence: CDR1 SGHRS, CDR2 YFSETQ. V gave up 4 bases and J gave up 6 bases; unmatched junction bases: 6. The CDR3 runs 15 residues. The CDR3 is CASSLGQAPNSPLHF. In nucleotides, the CDR3 is TGCGCCAGCAGCCTGGGACAGGCGCCTAATTCACCCCTCCACTTT.

The rearrangement uses TRBV19 and TRBJ1-5; D remains ambiguous. Germline V gene sequence: CDR1 LNHDA, CDR2 SQIVND (reference sequence). V lost 2 bases and J lost 7, with 12 bases in between. There are 14 residues in the CDR3. The CDR3 DNA reads TGTGCCAGTAGTATACTCCGAATAGGACAGCCCCAGCATTTT. This sequence encodes CASSILRIGQPQHF. The full variable domain, completed using reference TRBV19 and TRBJ1-5, is DGGITQSPKYLFRKEGQNVTLSCEQNLNHDAMYWYRQDPGQGLRLIYYSQIVNDFQKGDIAEGYSVSREKKESFPLTVTSAQKNPTAFYLCASSILRIGQPQHFGDGTRLSIL.

The J gene is TRBJ1-5, the V gene TRBV19; D is uncertain. V gave up 4 bases and J gave up 1 base, with 2 bases separating them. The V gene's germline CDR1 is LNHDA and CDR2 SQIVND (reference sequence). The CDR3 sequence is 12 residues long. CDR3 sequence (DNA): TGTGCCAGTAGTAAAAGCAATCAGCCCCAGCATTTT. Protein: CASSKSNQPQHF.

This chain links TRBV6-1 with TRBJ2-2; TRBD2 matches 8 bases. With 4 bases clipped from V and 1 base from J, the junction kept 11 bases outside the gene matches. The CDR3 length is 18 residues. Germline values: CDR1 MNHNS, CDR2 SASEGT. The CDR3 sequence: CASSGTASLAVNTGELFF. As DNA, the CDR3 is TGTGCCAGCAGTGGGACCGCCTCACTAGCGGTGAACACCGGGGAGCTGTTTTTT.

Details on this clone: Other DNA variants within this sample encode the same CDR3. The chain employs TRBV9 and TRBJ2-5; D is unclear. The V end lost 0 bases, the J end lost 5 bases, and 8 bases lay between the germline ends. The CDR3 consists of 13 residues. The germline V gene encodes CDR1 SGDLS and CDR2 YYNGEE. CDR3 bases: TGTGCCAGCAGCGTAGGTTTAGTGGAGACCCAGTACTTC. This gives the protein CASSVGLVETQYF.

V and J are TRBV4-1 and TRBJ2-3; D may be TRBD2 (6 bases). CDR3 length equals 16 residues. V gave up 0 bases and J gave up 4 bases, with 14 bases separating them. Per germline, CDR1 MGHRA and CDR2 YSYEKL. In DNA, the CDR3 is TGCGCCAGCAGCCAAGATCTGGGGGGAAAGGCAGATACGCAGTATTTT. Translated, it gives CASSQDLGGKADTQYF.

The chain is built from TRBV6-1 and TRBJ1-1; D uncertain. There are 12 residues in the CDR3. V lost 7 bases and J 1 base, leaving 7 bases between the germline ends. CDR1 and CDR2 (germline): MNHNS, SASEGT. CDR3 loop: CASTRQNTEAFF. The DNA of the CDR3 is TGTGCCAGCACCCGACAGAACACTGAAGCTTTCTTT.

V usage is TRBV29-1 and J usage is TRBJ2-5; D gene ambiguous. This CDR3 is 12 amino acids long. CDR1 and CDR2 from the germline V gene are SQVTM and ANQGSEA. With 5 bases removed from V and 5 bases from J, the gap between germline ends came to 12 bases. This CDR3 reads CSVKALWETQYF. The CDR3 bases are TGCAGCGTTAAGGCCCTATGGGAGACCCAGTACTTC.

V usage is TRBV13 and J usage is TRBJ2-2; 9 bases align to TRBD2. The CDR3 totals 16 residues. Germline V gives CDR1 PRHDT, CDR2 FYEKMQ (reference sequence). V was pared by 4 bases and J by 0 bases, with 3 bases of the junction left unmatched. CDR3 in DNA: TGTGCCAGCAGCTCCTCTAGCGGGGCGAACACCGGGGAGCTGTTTTTT. Its translation is CASSSSSGANTGELFF.